The 14 T cell receptor beta chains listed next were all sequenced from one sample in a study of cytomegalovirus exposure and HLA in healthy donors. A multiplex PCR was run with 60 Vbeta primers and 13 Jbeta primers. Only in-frame clones appear in the TCRdb table, and some are missing; sequencing was by immunoSEQ multiplex PCR. The table has 110,000 to 150,000 clones, approximately 80% seen once. Sequenced input: PBMCs. Receptor source: a male donor in good health and CMV-seronegative.

This chain's CDR3 is CASSLQGGGPGELFF. CDR3 DNA sequence: TGTGCCAGCAGCCTACAGGGTGGTGGACCCGGGGAGCTGTTTTTT. The rearrangement links TRBV5-4 to TRBJ2-2; maybe TRBD1 (6 bases). Germline CDR1 is SGHNT and CDR2 is YYREEE (reference sequence). V was shortened by 4 bases and J by 6 bases, with 16 bases between the two germline ends. The CDR3 extends over 15 amino acids.

The rearrangement links TRBV6-5 to TRBJ1-1, with TRBD1 as a possible D gene (6 bases). Germline V lookup: CDR1 MNHEY, CDR2 SVGAGI. Between the trimmed V and J ends, which lost 9 bases and 0 bases, there was a span of 14 bases. The CDR3 spans 14 residues. For the CDR3, the DNA is TGTGCCAGTCGGACAGACTCTATGAACACTGAAGCTTTCTTT. Its protein is CASRTDSMNTEAFF.

V gene TRBV4-3 combines with J gene TRBJ1-1; TRBD1 agrees at 11 bases. The J segment lost 5 bases and the V segment lost 6 bases, leaving 5 bases of the junction unmatched. The CDR3 is made up of 14 amino acids. Germline CDR1 reads LGHNA; CDR2 reads YSLEER. The CDR3: CASRWTGGGTEAFF. In DNA, the CDR3 is TGCGCCAGCAGATGGACAGGGGGCGGAACTGAAGCTTTCTTT.

This CDR3 reads CASSRSGSYNEQFF. The DNA of the CDR3 is TGTGCCAGCAGCCGGTCCGGCTCCTACAATGAGCAGTTCTTC. V usage is TRBV27 and J usage is TRBJ2-1, with no clear D. This CDR3 is 14 amino acids long. CDR1 is MNHEY and CDR2 is SMNVEV in the germline V gene (reference sequence). Trimming stripped 6 bases from V and 0 bases from J, with 9 bases between.

V gene TRBV19 combines with J gene TRBJ1-1, with D unresolved. CDR1 is LNHDA, CDR2 SQIVND, per germline (reference sequence). V was pared by 6 bases and J by 0 bases, with 14 bases between. The CDR3 contains 15 residues. Here the CDR3 reads CASRPAQNVNTEAFF. The CDR3 region has the DNA TGTGCCAGTAGGCCCGCACAGAACGTGAACACTGAAGCTTTCTTT.

In this sample, this clone turned up once. CDR3 nucleotides: TGTGCCAGCAGTGAATGGCGAGGGACTAGCACAGATACGCAGTATTTT. Translating gives CASSEWRGTSTDTQYF. The chain employs TRBV25-1 and TRBJ2-3; D is perhaps TRBD2 (6 bases). Germline CDR1 is MGHDK and CDR2 is SYGVNS. V was clipped by 1 base and J by 0 bases, with 11 bases between them. The CDR3 is 16 amino acids.

This clone was detected a few times. The V gene is TRBV19, the J gene TRBJ1-1; D not certain. Germline values: CDR1 LNHDA, CDR2 SQIVND (reference sequence). The CDR3 extends over 13 amino acids. V lost 5 bases and J lost 0, with 7 bases in between. DNA for the CDR3: TGTGCCAGTAGTCCGGAGATGAACACTGAAGCTTTCTTT. This gives the protein CASSPEMNTEAFF.

V usage is TRBV5-1 and J usage is TRBJ2-3, with TRBD2 as a possible D gene (7 bases). V was shortened by 0 bases and J by 0 bases, with 14 bases between the two germline ends. The V gene's germline CDR1 is SGHRS and CDR2 YFSETQ. The CDR3 loop spans 17 amino acids. The CDR3 here is CASSLAGAGASTDTQYF. The CDR3 DNA reads TGCGCCAGCAGCTTGGCCGGGGCGGGGGCGAGCACAGATACGCAGTATTTT. The entire variable domain, with the rest obtained from reference TRBV5-1 and TRBJ2-3, is as follows: KAGVTQTPRYLIKTRGQQVTLSCSPISGHRSVSWYQQTPGQGLQFLFEYFSETQRNKGNFPGRFSGRQFSNSRSEMNVSTLELGDSALYLCASSLAGAGASTDTQYFGPGTRLTVL.

This clone was recorded only once. The rearrangement links TRBV5-3 to TRBJ2-5; 10 bases align to TRBD2. TRBV5-3 is designated an ORF whose function remains uncertain. Unmatched junction bases numbered 10, after V lost 0 bases and J lost 5 bases. The CDR3 spans 17 residues. The CDR3 sequence: CARSLELAGEGWETQYF. The CDR3, as DNA: TGTGCCAGAAGCTTGGAGCTAGCGGGGGAAGGCTGGGAGACCCAGTACTTC.

V usage is TRBV19 and J usage is TRBJ2-2, with D possibly TRBD1 on 5 matching bases. V was shortened by 8 bases and J by 1 base, with 5 bases between the two germline ends. CDR3 length: 12 amino acids. In germline, CDR1 is LNHDA, CDR2 SQIVND (reference sequence). The CDR3: CASGQNTGELFF. Written as DNA, the CDR3 is TGTGCCAGTGGACAGAACACCGGGGAGCTGTTTTTT.

The J gene is TRBJ2-1, the V gene TRBV18; no clear D gene. Germline V CDR1 and CDR2: KGHSH, LQKENI. The CDR3 runs to 11 residues. Trimming removed 6 bases at V and 7 bases at J, with 7 bases between. CDR3 loop: CASSRENEQFF. The CDR3 region has the DNA TGTGCCAGCTCGAGAGAGAATGAGCAGTTCTTC.

The CDR3 DNA reads as TGTGCCAGCAGCTTAGATTCCGCAGGATCTTCCAAAAACATTCAGTACTTC. This encodes CASSLDSAGSSKNIQYF. The chain uses TRBV11-2 and TRBJ2-4; D unresolved. This CDR3 is 17 amino acids long. Per germline, CDR1 SGHAT and CDR2 FQNNGV. The V gene lost 0 bases and the J gene lost 2 bases, with 14 bases spanning the gap.

This rearrangement joins TRBV6-5 to TRBJ2-7; maybe TRBD1 (6 bases). Looked up from germline, CDR1 is MNHEY and CDR2 is SVGAGI. V lost 8 bases and J 2 bases, leaving 16 bases between the germline ends. The CDR3 has 14 residues. The CDR3 sequence: CASVSGTTPYEQYF. For the CDR3, the DNA is TGTGCCAGCGTCTCCGGGACAACCCCCTACGAGCAGTACTTC.

This chain links TRBV4-3 with TRBJ1-1, with a possible D match to TRBD1 (5 bases). V shed 0 bases and J shed 1 base, with 15 bases lying between them. This CDR3 is built from 17 residues. Germline V gene lookup returns CDR1 LGHNA and CDR2 YSLEER. The CDR3 here is CASSQDWRGGKNTEAFF. In nucleotides, the CDR3 is TGCGCCAGCAGCCAAGATTGGCGGGGGGGAAAGAACACTGAAGCTTTCTTT.